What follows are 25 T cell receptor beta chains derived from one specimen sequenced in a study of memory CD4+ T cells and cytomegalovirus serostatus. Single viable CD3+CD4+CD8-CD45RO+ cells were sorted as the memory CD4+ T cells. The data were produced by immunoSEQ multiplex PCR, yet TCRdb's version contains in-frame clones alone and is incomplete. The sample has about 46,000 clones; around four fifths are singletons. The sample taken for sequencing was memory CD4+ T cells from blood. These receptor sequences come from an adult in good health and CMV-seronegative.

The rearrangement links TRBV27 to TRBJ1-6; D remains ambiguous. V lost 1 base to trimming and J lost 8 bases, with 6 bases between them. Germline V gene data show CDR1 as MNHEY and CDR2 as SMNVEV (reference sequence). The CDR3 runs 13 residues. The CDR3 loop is CASSLLRYSPLHF. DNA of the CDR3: TGTGCCAGCAGTTTATTACGGTATTCACCCCTCCACTTT.

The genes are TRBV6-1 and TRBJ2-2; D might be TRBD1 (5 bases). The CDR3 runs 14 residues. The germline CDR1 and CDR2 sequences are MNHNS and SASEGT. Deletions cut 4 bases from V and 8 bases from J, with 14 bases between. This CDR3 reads CASSVAGLMGELFF. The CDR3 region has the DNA TGTGCCAGCAGTGTAGCAGGGTTAATGGGGGAGCTGTTTTTT.

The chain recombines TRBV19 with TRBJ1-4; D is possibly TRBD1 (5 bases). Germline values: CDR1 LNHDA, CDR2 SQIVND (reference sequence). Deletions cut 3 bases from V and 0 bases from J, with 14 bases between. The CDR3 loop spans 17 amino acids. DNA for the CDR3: TGTGCCAGTAGTATCACAGGCGTAGTTGCAACTAATGAAAAACTGTTTTTT. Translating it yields CASSITGVVATNEKLFF. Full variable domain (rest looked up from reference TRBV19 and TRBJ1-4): DGGITQSPKYLFRKEGQNVTLSCEQNLNHDAMYWYRQDPGQGLRLIYYSQIVNDFQKGDIAEGYSVSREKKESFPLTVTSAQKNPTAFYLCASSITGVVATNEKLFFGSGTQLSVL.

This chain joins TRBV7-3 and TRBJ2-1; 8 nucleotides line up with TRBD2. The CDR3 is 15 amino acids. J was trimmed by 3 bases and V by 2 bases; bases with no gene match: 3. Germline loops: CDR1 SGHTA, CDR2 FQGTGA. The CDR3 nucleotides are TGTGCCAGCAGCTTATCTAGCGGGCTCTACAATGAGCAGTTCTTC. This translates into CASSLSSGLYNEQFF.

CDR3 residues: CASSRGGLATNEKLFF. The CDR3 DNA reads TGTGCCAGCAGCCGAGGGGGTTTAGCAACTAATGAAAAACTGTTTTTT. V is TRBV14 and J is TRBJ1-4; TRBD1 is a possible D gene (6 bases). This CDR3 spans 16 amino acids. The germline V gene encodes CDR1 SGHDN and CDR2 FVKESK. The V end was cut by 4 bases, the J end by 0 bases, with 12 bases between.

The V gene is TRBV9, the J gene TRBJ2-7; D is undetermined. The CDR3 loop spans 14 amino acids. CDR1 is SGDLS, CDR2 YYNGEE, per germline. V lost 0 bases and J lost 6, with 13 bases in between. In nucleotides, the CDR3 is TGTGCCAGCAGCGTAGGGACCCGGACGTCCGAGCAGTACTTC. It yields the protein CASSVGTRTSEQYF.

The chain's CDR3 is CASSLSNRGHGNEQFF. The CDR3 DNA reads TGTGCCAGCAGCTTAAGCAACAGGGGGCACGGCAATGAGCAGTTCTTC. This rearrangement joins TRBV7-6 to TRBJ2-1; 9 positions agree with TRBD1. The germline CDR1 and CDR2 sequences are SGHVS and FNYEAQ. V trimming: 2 bases; J trimming: 6 bases; junction bases outside the gene matches: 8. The CDR3 runs to 16 residues.

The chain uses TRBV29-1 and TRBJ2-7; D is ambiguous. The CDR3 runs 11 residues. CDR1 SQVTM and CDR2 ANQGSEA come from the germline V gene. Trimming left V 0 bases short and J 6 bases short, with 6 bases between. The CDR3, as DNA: TGCAGCGTTGAAGAGGCAGCCGAGCAGTACTTC. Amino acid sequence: CSVEEAAEQYF.

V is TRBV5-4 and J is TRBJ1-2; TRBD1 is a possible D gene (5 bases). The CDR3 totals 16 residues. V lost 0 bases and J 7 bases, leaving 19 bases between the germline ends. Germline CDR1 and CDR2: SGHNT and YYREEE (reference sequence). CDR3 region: CASSLEPGPRASGYTF. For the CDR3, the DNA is TGTGCCAGCAGCTTGGAACCGGGACCCAGAGCTAGTGGCTACACCTTC.

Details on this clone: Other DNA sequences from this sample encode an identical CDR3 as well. Here the CDR3 reads CAISVGTGVSEAFF. Here the CDR3 DNA reads TGTGCCATCAGCGTCGGGACAGGGGTCTCTGAAGCTTTCTTT. The genes are TRBV10-3 and TRBJ1-1, with 10 bases aligning to TRBD1. CDR3 length: 14 residues. The germline gives CDR1 ENHRY, CDR2 SYGVKD. Trimming removed 6 bases from V and 6 bases from J; junction bases left unmatched: 7.

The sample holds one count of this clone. CDR3 bases: TGCGCCAGCAGCCAAGAAAGAGGGGGGGATGAGCAGTTCTTC. Protein: CASSQERGGDEQFF. The chain carries TRBV4-1 and TRBJ2-1, with D tentatively TRBD2 (7 bases). The CDR3 spans 14 residues. Germline lookup yields CDR1 MGHRA and CDR2 YSYEKL. Trimming left V 0 bases short and J 8 bases short, with 11 bases between.

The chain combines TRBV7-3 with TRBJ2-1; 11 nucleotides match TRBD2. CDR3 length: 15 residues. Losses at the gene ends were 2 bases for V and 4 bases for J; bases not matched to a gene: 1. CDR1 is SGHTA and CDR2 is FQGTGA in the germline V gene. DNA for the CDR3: TGTGCCAGCAGCTTAGGGACTAGCGGATACAATGAGCAGTTCTTC. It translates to CASSLGTSGYNEQFF. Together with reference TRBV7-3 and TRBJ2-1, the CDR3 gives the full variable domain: GAGVSQTPSNKVTEKGKYVELRCDPISGHTALYWYRQSLGQGPEFLIYFQGTGAADDSGLPNDRFFAVRPEGSVSTLKIQRTERGDSAVYLCASSLGTSGYNEQFFGPGTRLTVL.

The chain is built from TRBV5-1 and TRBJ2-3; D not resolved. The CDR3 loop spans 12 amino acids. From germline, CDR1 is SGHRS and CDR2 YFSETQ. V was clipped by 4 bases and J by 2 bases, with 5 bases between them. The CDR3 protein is CASSPDTDTQYF. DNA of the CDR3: TGCGCCAGCAGCCCCGACACAGATACGCAGTATTTT.

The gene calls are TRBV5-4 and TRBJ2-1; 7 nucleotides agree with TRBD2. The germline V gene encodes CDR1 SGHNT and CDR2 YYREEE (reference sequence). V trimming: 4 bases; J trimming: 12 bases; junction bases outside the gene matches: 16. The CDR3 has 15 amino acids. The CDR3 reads CASSSIQGAGSRQFF. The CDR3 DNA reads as TGTGCCAGCAGCAGCATCCAAGGAGCGGGGTCTAGGCAGTTCTTC.

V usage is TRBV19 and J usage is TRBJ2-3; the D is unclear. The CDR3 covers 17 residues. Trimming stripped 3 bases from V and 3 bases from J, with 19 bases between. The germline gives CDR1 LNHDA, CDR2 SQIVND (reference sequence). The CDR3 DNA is TGTGCCAGTAGTATCTCACTGGGCCGGATTAATACAGATACGCAGTATTTT. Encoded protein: CASSISLGRINTDTQYF. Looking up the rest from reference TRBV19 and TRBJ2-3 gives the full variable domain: DGGITQSPKYLFRKEGQNVTLSCEQNLNHDAMYWYRQDPGQGLRLIYYSQIVNDFQKGDIAEGYSVSREKKESFPLTVTSAQKNPTAFYLCASSISLGRINTDTQYFGPGTRLTVL.

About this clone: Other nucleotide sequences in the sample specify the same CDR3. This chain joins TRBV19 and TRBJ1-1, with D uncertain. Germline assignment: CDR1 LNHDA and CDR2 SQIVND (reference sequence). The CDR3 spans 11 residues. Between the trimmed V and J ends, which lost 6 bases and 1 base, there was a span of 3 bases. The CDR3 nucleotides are TGTGCCAGTAGGGGGAACACTGAAGCTTTCTTT. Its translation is CASRGNTEAFF.

The DNA for the CDR3 is TGTGCCAGCAGCGCCCGACAAGGACTCTACGAGCAGTACTTC. The encoded protein is CASSARQGLYEQYF. The chain joins TRBV5-8 to TRBJ2-7; possible D gene TRBD2, 5 bases. The CDR3 covers 14 residues. Germline V CDR1 and CDR2: SGHTS, YDEGEE. V was shortened by 4 bases and J by 3 bases, with 14 bases between the two germline ends.

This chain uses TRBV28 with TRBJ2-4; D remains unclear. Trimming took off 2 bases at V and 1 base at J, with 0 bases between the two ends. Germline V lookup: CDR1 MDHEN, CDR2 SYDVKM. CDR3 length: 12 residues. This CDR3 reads CASSLAKNIQYF. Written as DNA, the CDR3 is TGTGCCAGCAGTTTAGCCAAAAACATTCAGTACTTC.

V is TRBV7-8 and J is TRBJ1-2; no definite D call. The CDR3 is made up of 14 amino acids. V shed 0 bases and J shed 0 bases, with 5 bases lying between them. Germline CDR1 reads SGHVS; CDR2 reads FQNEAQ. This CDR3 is CASSLATANYGYTF. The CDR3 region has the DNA TGTGCCAGCAGCTTAGCTACAGCTAACTATGGCTACACCTTC.

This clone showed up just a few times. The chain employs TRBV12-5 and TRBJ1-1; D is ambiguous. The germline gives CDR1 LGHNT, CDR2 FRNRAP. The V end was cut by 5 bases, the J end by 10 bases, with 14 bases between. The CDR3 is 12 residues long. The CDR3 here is CASGPDSGGAFF. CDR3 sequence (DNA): TGTGCTAGTGGTCCAGACTCCGGTGGAGCTTTCTTT.

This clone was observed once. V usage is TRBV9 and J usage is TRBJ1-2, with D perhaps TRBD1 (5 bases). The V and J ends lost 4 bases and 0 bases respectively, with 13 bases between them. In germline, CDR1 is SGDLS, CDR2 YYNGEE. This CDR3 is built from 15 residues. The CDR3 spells CASSRSSGSNYGYTF. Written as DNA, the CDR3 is TGTGCCAGCAGCCGGAGTTCAGGGTCTAACTATGGCTACACCTTC.

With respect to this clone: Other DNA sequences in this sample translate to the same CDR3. CDR3 DNA sequence: TGTGCCACCAGCAGAGCAGATAACTATGGCTACACCTTC. Amino acids: CATSRADNYGYTF. The V call is TRBV15, the J call TRBJ1-2; D gene unclear. Germline CDR1 reads LNHNV; CDR2 reads YYDKDF (reference sequence). This CDR3 comprises 13 residues. The V end lost 1 base, the J end lost 1 base, and 4 bases lay between the germline ends.

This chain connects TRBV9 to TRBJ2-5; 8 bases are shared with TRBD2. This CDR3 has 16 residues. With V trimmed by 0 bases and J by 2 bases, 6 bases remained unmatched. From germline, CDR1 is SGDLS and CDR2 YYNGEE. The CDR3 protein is CASSVEGTSGQETQYF. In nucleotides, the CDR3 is TGTGCCAGCAGCGTAGAAGGAACTAGCGGACAAGAGACCCAGTACTTC.

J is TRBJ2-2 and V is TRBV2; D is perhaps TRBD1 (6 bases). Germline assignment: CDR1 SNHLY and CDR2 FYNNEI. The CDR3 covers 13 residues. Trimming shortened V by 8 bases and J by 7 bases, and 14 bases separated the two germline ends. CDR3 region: CASHAGTSGELFF. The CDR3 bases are TGTGCCAGCCATGCCGGGACAAGCGGGGAGCTGTTTTTT.

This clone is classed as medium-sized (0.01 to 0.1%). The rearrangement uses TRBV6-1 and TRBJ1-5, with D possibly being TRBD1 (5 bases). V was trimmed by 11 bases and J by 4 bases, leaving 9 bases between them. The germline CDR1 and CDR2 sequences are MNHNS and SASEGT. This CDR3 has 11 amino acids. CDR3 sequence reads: CAAQENQPQHF. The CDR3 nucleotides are TGTGCCGCACAGGAGAATCAGCCCCAGCATTTT.